Included here is one T cell receptor (beta chain) sequence, with context. V was trimmed by 7 bases and J by 4 bases, leaving 25 bases between them. CDR1 and CDR2 from the germline V gene are MNHEY and SMNVEV (reference sequence). The CDR3 runs to 17 residues. These data originate in a study of blood T cell repertoires in COVID-19. Profiled with immunoSEQ multiplex PCR; TCRdb holds only in-frame clones, not every one. The table lists about 100,000 clones, around four fifths of them singletons. The receptor's source is a man in his fifties with active or convalescent COVID-19. Sequencing was carried out using peripheral blood. The V and J genes are TRBV27 and TRBJ1-2; D perhaps matches TRBD1 (5 bases). For the CDR3, the DNA is TGTGCCAGCACCTTACGGGGGTCGGGGGTAGGTGGCTATGGCTACACCTTC. The encoded protein is CASTLRGSGVGGYGYTF.